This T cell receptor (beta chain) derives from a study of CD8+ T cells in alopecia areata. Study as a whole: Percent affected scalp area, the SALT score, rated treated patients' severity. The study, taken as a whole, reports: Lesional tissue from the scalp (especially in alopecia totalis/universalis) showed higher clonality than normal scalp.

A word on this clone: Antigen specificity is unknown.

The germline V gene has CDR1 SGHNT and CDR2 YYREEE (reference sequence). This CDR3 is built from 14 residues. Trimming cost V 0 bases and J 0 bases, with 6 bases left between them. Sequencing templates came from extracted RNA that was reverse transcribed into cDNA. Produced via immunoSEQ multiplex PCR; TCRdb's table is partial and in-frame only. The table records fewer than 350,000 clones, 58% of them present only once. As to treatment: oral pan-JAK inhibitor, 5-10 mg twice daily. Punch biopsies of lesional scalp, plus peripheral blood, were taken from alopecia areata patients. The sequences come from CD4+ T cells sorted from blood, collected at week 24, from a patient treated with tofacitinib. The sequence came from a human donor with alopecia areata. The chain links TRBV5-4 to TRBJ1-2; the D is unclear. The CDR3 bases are TGTGCCAGCAGCTTGGACAGCTCTAACTATGGCTACACCTTC. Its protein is CASSLDSSNYGYTF.